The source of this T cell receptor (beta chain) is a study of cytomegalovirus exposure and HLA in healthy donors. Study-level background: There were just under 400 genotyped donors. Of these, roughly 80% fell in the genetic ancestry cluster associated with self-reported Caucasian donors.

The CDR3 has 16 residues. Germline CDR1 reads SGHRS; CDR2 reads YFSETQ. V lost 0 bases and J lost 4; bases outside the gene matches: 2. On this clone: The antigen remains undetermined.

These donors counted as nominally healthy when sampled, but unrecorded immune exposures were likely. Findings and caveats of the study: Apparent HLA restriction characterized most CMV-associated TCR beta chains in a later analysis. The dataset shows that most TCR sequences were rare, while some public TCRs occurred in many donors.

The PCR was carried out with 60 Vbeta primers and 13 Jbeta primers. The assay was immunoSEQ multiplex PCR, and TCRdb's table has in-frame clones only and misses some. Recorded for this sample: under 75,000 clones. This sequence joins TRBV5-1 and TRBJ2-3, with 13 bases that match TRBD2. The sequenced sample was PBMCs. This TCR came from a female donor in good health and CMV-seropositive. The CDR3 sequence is CASSLALAGGADTQYF. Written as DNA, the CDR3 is TGCGCCAGCAGCTTGGCACTAGCGGGGGGGGCAGATACGCAGTATTTT.